This T cell receptor beta chain was identified in a study of shared clonotypes between healthy human individuals. Study results and caveats: Researchers sampled blood only, noting tissue repertoires likely differ.

On this clone itself: Its antigen is still unknown.

Profiled with immunoSEQ multiplex PCR; TCRdb holds only in-frame clones, not every one. The data contain roughly 510,000 clones, nearly 80% of them seen just once; the ten biggest clones take up about an eighth. CDR3 size: 13 residues. The V gene's germline CDR1 is KGHSH and CDR2 LQKENI. V lost 3 bases, J lost 7 bases, and 12 bases lay in between. The TCR comes from a woman aged 40 to 49 in good health. Some clones in this sample may be carry-over from other donors' samples. V and J are TRBV18 and TRBJ1-2; weak D call: TRBD1 (6 bases). The sample consisted of PBMCs. CDR3 coding DNA: TGTGCCAGCTCACCTGCAGGGGCCGGTGGCTACACCTTC. Its protein is CASSPAGAGGYTF.